The 8 T cell receptor beta chains reported below all come from one sample, sequenced in a study of blood T cell repertoires in COVID-19. TCRdb's copy holds only in-frame clones and misses some; the assay was immunoSEQ multiplex PCR. The sample contains about 69,000 clones, 89% of which appear only once. The sample comprised peripheral blood. Every receptor here comes from a woman in her fifties or sixties with active COVID-19.

With regard to this clone: The sample holds other DNA sequences that translate to the same CDR3. The chain employs TRBV5-1 and TRBJ2-5; 12 nucleotides agree with TRBD2. Germline CDR1 and CDR2: SGHRS and YFSETQ. The CDR3 totals 15 residues. Unmatched junction bases numbered 2, after V lost 0 bases and J lost 5 bases. The CDR3 DNA reads TGCGCCAGCAGCTTGGGACTAGCGGGAGAGGAGACCCAGTACTTC. Encoded protein: CASSLGLAGEETQYF.

V and J are TRBV5-1 and TRBJ1-2, with D tentatively TRBD1 (5 bases). This CDR3 has 11 amino acids. Germline V CDR1 and CDR2: SGHRS, YFSETQ. V was cut by 6 bases and J by 7 bases, with 10 bases left in between. The CDR3 bases are TGCGCCAGCACAGGGTCAAGTGGCTACACCTTC. It codes for CASTGSSGYTF.

The CDR3 nucleotides are TGTGCCAGCAGCCCCTGGGCGGGGGCGAACAATGAGCAGTTCTTC. Translation gives CASSPWAGANNEQFF. The rearrangement links TRBV9 to TRBJ2-1; the D gene is possibly TRBD2 (7 bases). Trimming stripped 4 bases from V and 5 bases from J, with 16 bases between. CDR3 size: 15 residues. CDR1 and CDR2 (germline): SGDLS, YYNGEE.

The rearrangement joins TRBV2 to TRBJ2-2, with D unclear. Germline CDR1 is SNHLY and CDR2 is FYNNEI. CDR3 length: 11 amino acids. Trimming removed 10 bases from V and 4 bases from J, with 7 bases in between. CDR3 nucleotide sequence: TGTGCCACCTCAGGCACCGGGGAGCTGTTTTTT. Its translation: CATSGTGELFF. Full variable domain (rest looked up from reference TRBV2 and TRBJ2-2): EPEVTQTPSHQVTQMGQEVILRCVPISNHLYFYWYRQILGQKVEFLVSFYNNEISEKSEIFDDQFSVERPDGSNFTLKIRSTKLEDSAMYFCATSGTGELFFGEGSRLTVL.

The chain combines TRBV6-2 or TRBV6-3 with TRBJ2-4, with TRBD2 identical over 10 bases. The CDR3 is made up of 17 amino acids. CDR1 is MNHEY, CDR2 SVGEGT, per germline. V dropped 4 bases and J dropped 1; count of bases not matched to a gene: 7. The CDR3 here is CASSWRGSGRAKNIQYF. CDR3 coding DNA: TGTGCCAGCAGTTGGCGTGGTAGCGGGAGGGCCAAAAACATTCAGTACTTC.

The chain joins TRBV12-3 or TRBV12-4 to TRBJ1-1; D not certain. Deletions cut 5 bases from V and 3 bases from J, with 10 bases between. The CDR3 length is 13 residues. Here the CDR3 reads CASSLVRDTEAFF. The DNA of the CDR3 is TGTGCCAGCAGTCTGGTCCGGGACACTGAAGCTTTCTTT.

This clone was seen at least ten times. V and J are TRBV6-5 and TRBJ1-2, with D unclear. The CDR3 is made up of 13 amino acids. Trimming shortened V by 3 bases and J by 0 bases, and 5 bases separated the two germline ends. CDR1 is MNHEY, CDR2 SVGAGI, per germline. CDR3 in amino acids: CASSYIPNYGYTF. DNA of the CDR3: TGTGCCAGCAGTTATATCCCTAACTATGGCTACACCTTC.

This clone came up a few times. The chain combines TRBV3-1 (or the pseudogene TRBV3-2) with TRBJ2-7, with 7 bases aligning to TRBD2. The V and J ends lost 3 bases and 5 bases, in that order; junction bases with no gene match: 4. The CDR3 loop spans 13 amino acids. Germline assignment: CDR1 LGHDT and CDR2 YNNKEL (reference sequence). As DNA, the CDR3 is TGTGCCAGCAGCCAGTTCACTAGCGACGAGCAGTACTTC. This gives the protein CASSQFTSDEQYF.